This entry lists 26 T cell receptor beta chains sequenced from one sample in a study of glioma-infiltrating T cells after dendritic cell vaccination (dated by TCRdb to 2016 to 2017). To prepare the library, the immunoSEQ multiplex PCR assay was applied. As stored in TCRdb, this immuneACCESS dataset retains in-frame rearrangements with V and J assigned. A fraction of the clones does not appear; measured against another copy, unresolved V genes explain less than half of the discrepancy, and the remainder lacks a known reason. The sample includes fewer than 45,000 clones, with around 80% observed a single time. Less than 8.5% of the sample is held by the ten biggest clonotypes. Sample: blood, taken before dendritic cell vaccination. The receptors were gathered from a human donor with glioblastoma.

V and J are TRBV5-1 and TRBJ2-5; possibly TRBD2 for D (5 bases). V was cut by 2 bases and J by 6 bases, with 14 bases left in between. CDR3 length equals 14 residues. The germline CDR1 and CDR2 sequences are SGHRS and YFSETQ. CDR3 region: CASSFGSEAKTQYF. The CDR3 DNA reads TGCGCCAGCAGCTTTGGTTCGGAGGCGAAGACCCAGTACTTC.

The J gene is TRBJ1-5, the V gene TRBV2; 9 nucleotides align to TRBD1. This CDR3 has 15 residues. V gave up 7 bases and J gave up 6 bases; unmatched junction bases: 10. Germline CDR1 is SNHLY and CDR2 is FYNNEI. The CDR3 spells CASTQGRQGGQPQHF. CDR3 in DNA: TGTGCCAGCACCCAAGGTCGACAGGGGGGTCAGCCCCAGCATTTT.

This chain uses TRBV28 with TRBJ1-2; no definite D call. In germline, CDR1 is MDHEN, CDR2 SYDVKM. This CDR3 has 12 residues. Trimming removed 10 bases at V and 8 bases at J, with 17 bases between. For the CDR3, the DNA is TGTGCCATCACCGGAGTGTTTGGAGGCTACACCTTC. Translation gives CAITGVFGGYTF.

This clone rates as medium-sized. The chain is built from TRBV4-3 and TRBJ1-5; perhaps TRBD1 as D (5 bases). Trimming shortened V by 0 bases and J by 4 bases, and 10 bases separated the two germline ends. This CDR3 is built from 15 residues. CDR1 is LGHNA and CDR2 is YSLEER in the germline V gene. The CDR3 coding sequence is TGCGCCAGCAGCCAAGACAGGGTTGGGAATCAGCCCCAGCATTTT. Translating gives CASSQDRVGNQPQHF.

The genes are TRBV5-4 and TRBJ2-7; the D gene is possibly TRBD2 (6 bases). CDR1 and CDR2 (germline): SGHNT, YYREEE (reference sequence). V was shortened by 2 bases and J by 0 bases, with 12 bases between the two germline ends. The CDR3 is made up of 15 amino acids. The CDR3 DNA reads TGTGCCAGCAGCTTCCTCCGGGGGAGCTCCTACGAGCAGTACTTC. Translating it yields CASSFLRGSSYEQYF.

This chain joins TRBV6-4 and TRBJ1-4, with 10 bases fitting TRBD1. The trim removed 4 bases at V and 8 bases at J, leaving 10 bases unmatched. The CDR3 sequence is 16 residues long. Germline V gene sequence: CDR1 MRHNA, CDR2 SNTAGT. In nucleotides, the CDR3 is TGTGCCAGCAGTGGGGACAGGGGACTCTACTTGGAAAAACTGTTTTTT. Its protein product is CASSGDRGLYLEKLFF.

The chain is built from TRBV7-9 and TRBJ2-7; D ambiguous. Deletions cut 4 bases from V and 6 bases from J, with 10 bases between. The V gene's germline CDR1 is SEHNR and CDR2 FQNEAQ (reference sequence). The CDR3 contains 12 residues. In DNA form, the CDR3 reads TGTGCCAGCAGCTACATTCGCGGCGAGCAGTACTTC. It yields the protein CASSYIRGEQYF.

The chain has TRBV18 and TRBJ2-5; 7 bases fit TRBD2. Germline lookup yields CDR1 KGHSH and CDR2 LQKENI. V lost 5 bases to trimming and J lost 7 bases; unmatched junction nucleotides: 4. The CDR3 runs 12 residues. The CDR3 loop is CASSAPGGTQYF. The CDR3 DNA is TGTGCCAGCTCAGCGCCGGGAGGGACCCAGTACTTC.

This clone has just one count. The chain uses TRBV5-1 and TRBJ1-2, with 7 bases matching TRBD1. In germline, CDR1 is SGHRS, CDR2 YFSETQ. V was pared by 4 bases and J by 6 bases, with 12 bases of the junction left unmatched. The CDR3 spans 15 residues. The CDR3 loop reads CASSIRTGPQDGYTF. The CDR3 DNA reads TGCGCCAGCAGCATAAGGACAGGTCCTCAGGATGGCTACACCTTC.

The chain carries TRBV16 and TRBJ1-5; 8 nucleotides agree with TRBD1. The junction had 10 bases not matched to a gene; V was cut back by 4 bases and J by 8 bases. CDR1 and CDR2 (germline): KGHSY, FQNENV. The CDR3 has 15 residues. CDR3 in amino acids: CASSLSQGAVKPQHF. The CDR3 bases are TGTGCCAGCAGCCTGAGTCAGGGGGCGGTCAAGCCCCAGCATTTT.

V gene TRBV9 combines with J gene TRBJ1-2; 7 bases are a match to TRBD1. Per the germline V gene, CDR1 is SGDLS and CDR2 is YYNGEE. Trimming removed 0 bases from V and 5 bases from J; junction bases left unmatched: 4. The CDR3 has 14 residues. The CDR3 coding sequence is TGTGCCAGCAGCGTAGCGGACAGGTCATATGGCTACACCTTC. It codes for CASSVADRSYGYTF.

The rearrangement joins TRBV2 to TRBJ2-7, with TRBD1 matching over 9 bases. V gave up 4 bases and J gave up 3 bases; unmatched junction bases: 7. Germline CDR1 is SNHLY and CDR2 is FYNNEI. The CDR3 extends over 15 amino acids. The CDR3 coding sequence is TGTGCCAGCAGTGTAGGAGGACAGGGGTACTACGAGCAGTACTTC. Residues: CASSVGGQGYYEQYF.

The V and J genes are TRBV29-1 and TRBJ2-7, with TRBD1 as a possible D gene (5 bases). This CDR3 comprises 13 residues. V dropped 4 bases and J dropped 4 bases, with 14 bases sitting between them. CDR1 is SQVTM and CDR2 is ANQGSEA in the germline V gene. CDR3 in amino acids: CSVVADMGYEQYF. The CDR3 bases are TGCAGCGTTGTTGCGGACATGGGATACGAGCAGTACTTC.

This clone was seen only once. The chain uses TRBV29-1 and TRBJ2-3, with D unclear. The CDR3 length is 15 residues. V was shortened by 0 bases and J by 3 bases, with 13 bases between the two germline ends. Germline V gene data show CDR1 as SQVTM and CDR2 as ANQGSEA. CDR3 in amino acids: CSVEDERVRTDTQYF. The CDR3 nucleotides read TGCAGCGTTGAAGATGAACGGGTTAGGACAGATACGCAGTATTTT.

The V and J genes are TRBV9 and TRBJ2-1; 9 bases match TRBD2. This CDR3 region has 17 residues. Germline lookup yields CDR1 SGDLS and CDR2 YYNGEE. The J segment lost 5 bases and the V segment lost 2 bases, leaving 11 bases of the junction unmatched. CDR3 DNA sequence: TGTGCCAGCAGCGTCCGGGGGAGCGGGGGGTCAAACAATGAGCAGTTCTTC. Translating gives CASSVRGSGGSNNEQFF.

This clone was recorded a few times. The gene calls are TRBV7-9 and TRBJ2-2; TRBD1 matches at 11 bases. The CDR3 contains 19 residues. Germline V gene lookup returns CDR1 SEHNR and CDR2 FQNEAQ (reference sequence). After removal of 6 bases from V and 1 base from J, the junction contained 13 bases not matched to a gene. The CDR3 sequence: CASSRTGGFGRRNTGELFF. As DNA, the CDR3 is TGTGCCAGCAGTCGGACAGGGGGCTTTGGAAGACGGAACACCGGGGAGCTGTTTTTT.

Details on this clone: An end of the junction does not agree with germline; a read error may underlie this. Other DNA sequences of this sample code for an identical CDR3. The J gene is TRBJ1-6, the V gene TRBV9; weak D call: TRBD1 (6 bases). The CDR3 is 15 residues long. Germline assignment: CDR1 SGDLS and CDR2 YYNGEE. This chain's CDR3 is CASSATGYYNSPLHF. In DNA, the CDR3 is TGTGCCAGCAGCGCCACAGGGTACTATAATTCCCCCCTCCACTTT.

The V call is TRBV5-4, the J call TRBJ1-1; D is perhaps TRBD1 (5 bases). Germline V gene lookup returns CDR1 SGHNT and CDR2 YYREEE (reference sequence). The length of the CDR3 is 14 residues. V was trimmed by 2 bases and J by 1 base, leaving 9 bases between them. The CDR3 DNA reads as TGTGCCAGCAGCTTACAGGTAAAGAACACTGAAGCTTTCTTT. Amino acid sequence: CASSLQVKNTEAFF. The full variable domain, rest sourced from reference TRBV5-4 and TRBJ1-1, is ETGVTQSPTHLIKTRGQQVTLRCSSQSGHNTVSWYQQALGQGPQFIFQYYREEENGRGNFPPRFSGLQFPNYSSELNVNALELDDSALYLCASSLQVKNTEAFFGQGTRLTVV.

The chain combines TRBV29-1 with TRBJ1-1; possibly TRBD1 for D (5 bases). Germline V lookup: CDR1 SQVTM, CDR2 ANQGSEA. Trimming shortened V by 6 bases and J by 1 base, and 9 bases separated the two germline ends. This CDR3 spans 12 amino acids. CDR3 residues: CSVQGGNTEAFF. The CDR3 nucleotides read TGCAGCGTGCAGGGTGGGAACACTGAAGCTTTCTTT.

The chain uses TRBV4-3 and TRBJ1-4; D is undetermined. The germline gives CDR1 LGHNA, CDR2 YSLEER. V was shortened by 0 bases and J by 4 bases, with 6 bases between the two germline ends. This CDR3 contains 14 residues. This chain's CDR3 is CASSQDSLNEKLFF. CDR3 coding DNA: TGCGCCAGCAGCCAAGATTCCCTTAATGAAAAACTGTTTTTT.

This chain connects TRBV2 to TRBJ2-7; 8 bases map to TRBD1. The trim removed 5 bases at V and 4 bases at J, leaving 10 bases unmatched. In germline, CDR1 is SNHLY, CDR2 FYNNEI. The CDR3 runs to 15 residues. CDR3 bases: TGTGCCAGCAGTTCCGCCGGGACAGGTGTTTACGAGCAGTACTTC. The encoded protein is CASSSAGTGVYEQYF.

This clone was detected once. The rearrangement uses TRBV13 and TRBJ1-6, with D unresolved. The CDR3 consists of 15 residues. V lost 2 bases and J lost 6, with 11 bases in between. The germline gives CDR1 PRHDT, CDR2 FYEKMQ (reference sequence). The CDR3 spells CASSLRRGINSPLHF. CDR3 bases: TGTGCCAGCAGCTTAAGAAGAGGCATTAATTCACCCCTCCACTTT.

The rearrangement uses TRBV27 and TRBJ2-7, with TRBD1 matching over 12 bases. V trimming: 6 bases; J trimming: 5 bases; junction bases outside the gene matches: 8. Germline V gene sequence: CDR1 MNHEY, CDR2 SMNVEV (reference sequence). The CDR3 has 15 residues. The DNA of the CDR3 is TGTGCCAGCAGCGTCGGGACAGGGGGCAACAACGAGCAGTACTTC. Protein product: CASSVGTGGNNEQYF.

The chain carries TRBV5-4 and TRBJ2-1; TRBD2 might be the D (5 bases). Trimming pared 0 bases from V and 7 bases from J, leaving 17 bases between. CDR3 length equals 16 residues. Germline CDR1 reads SGHNT; CDR2 reads YYREEE (reference sequence). The CDR3 DNA reads as TGTGCCAGCAGCTTGGGTGTACCCCCCACGGGGAATGAGCAGTTCTTC. It translates to CASSLGVPPTGNEQFF. Complete variable domain (other parts from reference TRBV5-4 and TRBJ2-1): ETGVTQSPTHLIKTRGQQVTLRCSSQSGHNTVSWYQQALGQGPQFIFQYYREEENGRGNFPPRFSGLQFPNYSSELNVNALELDDSALYLCASSLGVPPTGNEQFFGPGTRLTVL.

The chain is built from TRBV6-5 and TRBJ2-7, with 9 bases identical to TRBD1. Germline assignment: CDR1 MNHEY and CDR2 SVGAGI. V was clipped by 11 bases and J by 2 bases; unmatched bases: 4. The CDR3 covers 12 residues. CDR3 nucleotide sequence: TGTGCCGGAGGGACAGGGACCTACGAGCAGTACTTC. This encodes CAGGTGTYEQYF.

The rearrangement uses TRBV10-3 and TRBJ2-2; 8 bases match TRBD1. CDR1 and CDR2 from the germline V gene are ENHRY and SYGVKD. This CDR3 has 17 residues. J was trimmed by 4 bases and V by 2 bases; bases with no gene match: 9. In nucleotides, the CDR3 is TGTGCCATCAGTGAGCCGGACAGGGCTGCACCCACCGGGGAGCTGTTTTTT. The encoded protein is CAISEPDRAAPTGELFF.